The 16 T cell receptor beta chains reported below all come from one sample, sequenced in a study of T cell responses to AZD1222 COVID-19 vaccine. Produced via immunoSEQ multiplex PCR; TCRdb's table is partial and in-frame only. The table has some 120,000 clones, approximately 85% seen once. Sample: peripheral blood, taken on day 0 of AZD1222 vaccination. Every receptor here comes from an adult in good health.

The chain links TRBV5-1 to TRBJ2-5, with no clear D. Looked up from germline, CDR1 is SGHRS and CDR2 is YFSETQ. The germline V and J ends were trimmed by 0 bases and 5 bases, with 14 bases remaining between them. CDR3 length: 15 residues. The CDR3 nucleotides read TGCGCCAGCAGCTTGGCTTCGATGAACGGGGAGACCCAGTACTTC. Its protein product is CASSLASMNGETQYF. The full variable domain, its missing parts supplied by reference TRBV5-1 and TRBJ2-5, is KAGVTQTPRYLIKTRGQQVTLSCSPISGHRSVSWYQQTPGQGLQFLFEYFSETQRNKGNFPGRFSGRQFSNSRSEMNVSTLELGDSALYLCASSLASMNGETQYFGPGTRLLVL.

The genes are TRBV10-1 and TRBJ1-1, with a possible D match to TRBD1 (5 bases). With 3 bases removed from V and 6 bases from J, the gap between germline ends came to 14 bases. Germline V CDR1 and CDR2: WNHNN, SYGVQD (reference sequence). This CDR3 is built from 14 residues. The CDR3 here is CASSDRGAAAEAFF. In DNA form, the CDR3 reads TGCGCCAGCAGTGACCGGGGCGCCGCGGCTGAAGCTTTCTTT.

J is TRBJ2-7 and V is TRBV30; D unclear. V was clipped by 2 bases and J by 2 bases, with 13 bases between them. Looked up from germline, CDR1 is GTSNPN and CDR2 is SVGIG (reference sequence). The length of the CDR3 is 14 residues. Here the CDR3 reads CAWSPGPVAYEQYF. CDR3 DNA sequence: TGTGCCTGGAGTCCAGGCCCGGTTGCCTACGAGCAGTACTTC. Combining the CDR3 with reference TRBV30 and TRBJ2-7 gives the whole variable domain SQTIHQWPATLVQPVGSPLSLECTVEGTSNPNLYWYRQAAGRGLQLLFYSVGIGQISSEVPQNLSASRPQDRQFILSSKKLLLSDSGFYLCAWSPGPVAYEQYFGPGTRLTVT.

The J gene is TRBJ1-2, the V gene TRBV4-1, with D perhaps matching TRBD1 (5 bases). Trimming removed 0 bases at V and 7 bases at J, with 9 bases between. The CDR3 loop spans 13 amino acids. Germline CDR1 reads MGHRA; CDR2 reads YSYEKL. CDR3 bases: TGCGCCAGCAGCCAAGAAGGCAGGGTTGGCTACACCTTC. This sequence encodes CASSQEGRVGYTF.

CDR3 in DNA: TGTGCCAGCAGCTACCGAGGACAGGGTGGTACGAGCCGTGGAAACACCATATATTTT. Its translation is CASSYRGQGGTSRGNTIYF. The chain employs TRBV5-6 and TRBJ1-3; 8 nucleotides match TRBD1. Per germline, CDR1 SGHDT and CDR2 YYEEEE. V shed 3 bases and J 3 bases; nucleotides not matched to a gene: 17. CDR3 length: 19 amino acids.

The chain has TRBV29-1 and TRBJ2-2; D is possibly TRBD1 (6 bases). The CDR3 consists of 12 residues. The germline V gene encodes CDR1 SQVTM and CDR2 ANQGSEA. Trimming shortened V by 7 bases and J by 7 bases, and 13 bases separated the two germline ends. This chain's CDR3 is CSGGTIRGELFF. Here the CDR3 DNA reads TGCAGCGGGGGGACAATTCGCGGGGAGCTGTTTTTT.

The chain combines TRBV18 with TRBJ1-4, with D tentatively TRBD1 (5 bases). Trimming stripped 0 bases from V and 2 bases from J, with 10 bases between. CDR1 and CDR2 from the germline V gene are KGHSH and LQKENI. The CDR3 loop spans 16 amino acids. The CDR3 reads CASSPPMGQTNEKLFF. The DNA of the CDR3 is TGTGCCAGCTCACCACCGATGGGGCAGACTAATGAAAAACTGTTTTTT.

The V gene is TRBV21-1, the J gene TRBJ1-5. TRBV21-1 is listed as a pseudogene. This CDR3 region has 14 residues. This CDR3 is CASLEVYSNQPQHF. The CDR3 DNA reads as TGTGCCAGCCTCGAAGTATATAGCAATCAGCCCCAGCATTTT.

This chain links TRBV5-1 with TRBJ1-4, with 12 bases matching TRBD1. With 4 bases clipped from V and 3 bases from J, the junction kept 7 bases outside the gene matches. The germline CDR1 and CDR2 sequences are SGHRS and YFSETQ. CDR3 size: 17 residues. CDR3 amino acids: CASSEGQGAGANEKLFF. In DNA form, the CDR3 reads TGCGCCAGCAGCGAGGGACAGGGGGCAGGAGCTAATGAAAAACTGTTTTTT.

The CDR3 is CASSPSTSQGGGYTF. The CDR3 DNA sequence: TGTGCCAGCAGCCCTTCCACTTCTCAGGGAGGAGGCTACACCTTC. The genes are TRBV3-1 (or the pseudogene TRBV3-2) and TRBJ1-2; D possibly corresponds to TRBD1 (5 bases). The CDR3 is made up of 15 amino acids. V was trimmed by 4 bases and J by 8 bases, leaving 20 bases between them. Germline V gives CDR1 LGHDT, CDR2 YNNKEL (reference sequence).

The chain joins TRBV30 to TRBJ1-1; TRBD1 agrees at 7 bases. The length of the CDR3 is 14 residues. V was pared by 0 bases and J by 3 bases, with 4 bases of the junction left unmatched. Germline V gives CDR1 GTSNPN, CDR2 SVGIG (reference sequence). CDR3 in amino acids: CAWSVLRGYTEAFF. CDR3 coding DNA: TGTGCCTGGAGTGTACTCAGGGGGTACACTGAAGCTTTCTTT.

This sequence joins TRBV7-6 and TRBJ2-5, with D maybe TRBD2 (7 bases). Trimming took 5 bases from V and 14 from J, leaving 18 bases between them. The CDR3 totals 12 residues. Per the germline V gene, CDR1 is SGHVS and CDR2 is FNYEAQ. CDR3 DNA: TGTGCCAGCAGCGGAGAACTTGGGGGGGCATACTTC. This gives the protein CASSGELGGAYF.

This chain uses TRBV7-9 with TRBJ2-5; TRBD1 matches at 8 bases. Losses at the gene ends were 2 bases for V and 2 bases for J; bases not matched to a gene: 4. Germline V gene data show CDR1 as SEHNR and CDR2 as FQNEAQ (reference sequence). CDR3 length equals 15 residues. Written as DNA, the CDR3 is TGTGCCAGCAGCTTATCAGGGGGCCGGCAAGAGACCCAGTACTTC. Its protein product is CASSLSGGRQETQYF.

CDR3 protein: CASSFENYGYTF. In DNA form, the CDR3 reads TGTGCCAGTAGCTTTGAGAACTATGGCTACACCTTC. The chain couples TRBV6-5 to TRBJ1-2; D remains unclear. The germline V and J ends were trimmed by 9 bases and 2 bases, with 10 bases remaining between them. The CDR3 loop spans 12 amino acids. Germline V gives CDR1 MNHEY, CDR2 SVGAGI.

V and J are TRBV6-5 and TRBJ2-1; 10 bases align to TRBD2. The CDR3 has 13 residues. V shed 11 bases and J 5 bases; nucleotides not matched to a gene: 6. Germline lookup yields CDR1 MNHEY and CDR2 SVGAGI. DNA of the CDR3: TGTGCCGCCCTAGCGGGAGTAAACAATGAGCAGTTCTTC. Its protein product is CAALAGVNNEQFF.

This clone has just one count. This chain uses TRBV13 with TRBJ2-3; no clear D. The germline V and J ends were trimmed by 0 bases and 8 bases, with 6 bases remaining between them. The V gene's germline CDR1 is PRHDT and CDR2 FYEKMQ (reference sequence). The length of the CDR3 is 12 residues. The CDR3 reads CASSLGEATQYF. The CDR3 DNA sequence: TGTGCCAGCAGCTTAGGAGAAGCTACGCAGTATTTT.